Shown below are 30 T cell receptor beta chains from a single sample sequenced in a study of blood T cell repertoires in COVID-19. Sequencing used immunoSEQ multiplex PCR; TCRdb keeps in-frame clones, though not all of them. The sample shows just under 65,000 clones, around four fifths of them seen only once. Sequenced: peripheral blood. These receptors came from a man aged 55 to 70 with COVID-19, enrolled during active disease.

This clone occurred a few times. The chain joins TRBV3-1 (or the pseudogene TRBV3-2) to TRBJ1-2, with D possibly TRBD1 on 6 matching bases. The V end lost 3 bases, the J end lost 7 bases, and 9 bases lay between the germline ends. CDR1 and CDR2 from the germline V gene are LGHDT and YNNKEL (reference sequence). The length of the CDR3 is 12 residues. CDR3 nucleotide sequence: TGTGCCAGCAGCCAGGACAGATTTGGCTACACCTTC. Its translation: CASSQDRFGYTF.

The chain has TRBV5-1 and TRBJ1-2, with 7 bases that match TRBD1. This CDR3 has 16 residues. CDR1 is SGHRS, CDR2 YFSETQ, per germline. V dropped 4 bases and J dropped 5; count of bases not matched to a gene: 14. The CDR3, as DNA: TGCGCCAGCAGCCCTTACGCGTCAGGGGGTGGTTATGGCTACACCTTC. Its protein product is CASSPYASGGGYGYTF. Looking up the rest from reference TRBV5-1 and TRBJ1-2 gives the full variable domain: KAGVTQTPRYLIKTRGQQVTLSCSPISGHRSVSWYQQTPGQGLQFLFEYFSETQRNKGNFPGRFSGRQFSNSRSEMNVSTLELGDSALYLCASSPYASGGGYGYTFGSGTRLTVV.

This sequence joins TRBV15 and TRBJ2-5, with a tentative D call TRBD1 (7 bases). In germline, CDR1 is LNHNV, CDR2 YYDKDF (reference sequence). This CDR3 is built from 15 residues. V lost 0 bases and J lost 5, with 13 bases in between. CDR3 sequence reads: CATSREGGAGETQYF. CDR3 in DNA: TGTGCCACCAGCAGAGAAGGGGGCGCGGGGGAGACCCAGTACTTC.

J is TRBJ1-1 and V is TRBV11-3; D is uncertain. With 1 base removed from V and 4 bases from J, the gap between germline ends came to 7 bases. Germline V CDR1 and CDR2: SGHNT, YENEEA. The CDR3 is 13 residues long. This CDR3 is CASSLAYGTEAFF. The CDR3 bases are TGTGCCAGCAGCTTAGCCTACGGCACTGAAGCTTTCTTT.

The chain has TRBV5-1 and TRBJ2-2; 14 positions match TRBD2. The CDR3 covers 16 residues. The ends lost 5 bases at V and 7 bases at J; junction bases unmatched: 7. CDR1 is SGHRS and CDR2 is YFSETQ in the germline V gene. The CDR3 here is CASSPEGLAGDGELFF. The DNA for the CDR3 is TGCGCCAGCAGTCCAGAGGGACTAGCGGGAGACGGGGAGCTGTTTTTT.

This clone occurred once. The DNA for the CDR3 is TGTGCCAGCATCACCCGAGGCGGGGTAGAAGCTTTCTTT. As protein: CASITRGGVEAFF. This chain links TRBV12-3 or TRBV12-4 with TRBJ1-1; no definite D call. The CDR3 contains 13 residues. V was clipped by 7 bases and J by 8 bases, with 17 bases between them.

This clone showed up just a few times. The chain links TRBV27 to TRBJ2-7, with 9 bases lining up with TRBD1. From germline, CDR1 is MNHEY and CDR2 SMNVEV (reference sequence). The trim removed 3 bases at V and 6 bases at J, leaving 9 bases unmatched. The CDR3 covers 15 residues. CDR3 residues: CASSFAGTGLVEQYF. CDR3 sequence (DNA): TGTGCCAGCAGTTTTGCCGGGACAGGGTTGGTCGAGCAGTACTTC.

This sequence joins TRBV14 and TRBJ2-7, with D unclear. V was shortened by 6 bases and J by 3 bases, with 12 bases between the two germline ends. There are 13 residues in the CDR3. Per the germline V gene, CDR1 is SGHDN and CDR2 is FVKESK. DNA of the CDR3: TGTGCCAGCAGTGTGAGTGGGCGCTACGAGCAGTACTTC. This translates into CASSVSGRYEQYF. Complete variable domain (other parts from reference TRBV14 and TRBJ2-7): EAGVTQFPSHSVIEKGQTVTLRCDPISGHDNLYWYRRVMGKEIKFLLHFVKESKQDESGMPNNRFLAERTGGTYSTLKVQPAELEDSGVYFCASSVSGRYEQYFGPGTRLTVT.

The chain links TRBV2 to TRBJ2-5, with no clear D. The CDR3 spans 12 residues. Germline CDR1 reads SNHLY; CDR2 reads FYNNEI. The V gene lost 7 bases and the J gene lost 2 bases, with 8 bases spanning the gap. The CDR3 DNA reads TGTGCCAGCACTACGAGACAAGAGACCCAGTACTTC. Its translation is CASTTRQETQYF.

The CDR3 region is CATSVGQGYGYTF. The CDR3 DNA follows: TGTGCCACCAGTGTCGGACAGGGGTATGGCTACACCTTC. The V gene is TRBV24-1, the J gene TRBJ1-2, with TRBD1 matching over 9 bases. Germline V lookup: CDR1 KGHDR, CDR2 SFDVKD. Trimming removed 5 bases from V and 5 bases from J; junction bases left unmatched: 2. This CDR3 comprises 13 residues.

The CDR3 is CASSRLPTSGRYEQFF. CDR3 DNA: TGTGCCAGCAGCCGGTTGCCGACTAGCGGGAGATATGAGCAGTTCTTC. This sequence joins TRBV5-6 and TRBJ2-1; 12 positions agree with TRBD2. The CDR3 totals 16 residues. Losses at the gene ends were 4 bases for V and 8 bases for J; bases not matched to a gene: 10. Germline V gene data show CDR1 as SGHDT and CDR2 as YYEEEE.

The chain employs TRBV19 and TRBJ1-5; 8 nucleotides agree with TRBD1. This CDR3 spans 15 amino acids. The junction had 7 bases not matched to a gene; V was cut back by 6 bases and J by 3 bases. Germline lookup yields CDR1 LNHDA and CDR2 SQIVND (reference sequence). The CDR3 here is CASSDWTGYNQPQHF. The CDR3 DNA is TGTGCCAGTAGCGATTGGACAGGGTACAATCAGCCCCAGCATTTT.

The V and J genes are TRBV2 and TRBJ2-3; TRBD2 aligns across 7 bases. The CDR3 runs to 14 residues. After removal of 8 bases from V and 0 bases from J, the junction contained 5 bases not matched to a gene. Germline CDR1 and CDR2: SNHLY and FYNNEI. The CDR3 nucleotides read TGTGCCAGCCAACTAGCGAAAAGCACAGATACGCAGTATTTT. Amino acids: CASQLAKSTDTQYF.

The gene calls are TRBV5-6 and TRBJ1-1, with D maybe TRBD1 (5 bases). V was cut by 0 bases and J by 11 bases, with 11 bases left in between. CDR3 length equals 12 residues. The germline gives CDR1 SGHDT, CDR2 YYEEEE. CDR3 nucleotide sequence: TGTGCCAGCAGCTTGGGGCGGGGGATGGCTTTCTTT. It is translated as CASSLGRGMAFF.

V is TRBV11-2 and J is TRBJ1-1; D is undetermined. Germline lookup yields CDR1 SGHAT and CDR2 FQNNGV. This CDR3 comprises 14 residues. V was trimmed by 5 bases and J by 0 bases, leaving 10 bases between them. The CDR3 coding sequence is TGTGCCAGCAGCCATTTTCAGGTGAACACTGAAGCTTTCTTT. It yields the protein CASSHFQVNTEAFF.

The CDR3, as DNA: TGTGCCAGCAGCTTCTTTCCGGGGAGGACAGATACGCAGTATTTT. It yields the protein CASSFFPGRTDTQYF. The chain couples TRBV7-9 to TRBJ2-3; perhaps TRBD2 as D (6 bases). Per germline, CDR1 SEHNR and CDR2 FQNEAQ (reference sequence). The CDR3 has 15 amino acids. Trimming cost V 3 bases and J 3 bases, with 13 bases left between them.

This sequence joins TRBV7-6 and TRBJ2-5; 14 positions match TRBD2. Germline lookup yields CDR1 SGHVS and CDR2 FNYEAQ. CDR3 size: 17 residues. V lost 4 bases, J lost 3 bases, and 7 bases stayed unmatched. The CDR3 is CASSSSGLAGGKETQYF. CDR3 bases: TGTGCCAGCAGCTCCTCCGGACTAGCGGGGGGAAAAGAGACCCAGTACTTC.

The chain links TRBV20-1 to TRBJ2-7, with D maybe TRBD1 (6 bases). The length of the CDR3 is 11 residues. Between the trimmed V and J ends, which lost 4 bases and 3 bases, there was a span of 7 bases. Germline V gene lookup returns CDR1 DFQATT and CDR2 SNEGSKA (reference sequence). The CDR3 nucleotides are TGCAGTGCTAACAGGGACTACGAGCAGTACTTC. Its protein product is CSANRDYEQYF.

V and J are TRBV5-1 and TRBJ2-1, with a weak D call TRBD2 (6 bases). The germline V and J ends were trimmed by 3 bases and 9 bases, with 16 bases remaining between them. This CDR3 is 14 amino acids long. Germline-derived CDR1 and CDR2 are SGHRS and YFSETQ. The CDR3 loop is CASSWGSGKGEQFF. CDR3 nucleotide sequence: TGCGCCAGCAGCTGGGGTAGCGGCAAGGGTGAGCAGTTCTTC.

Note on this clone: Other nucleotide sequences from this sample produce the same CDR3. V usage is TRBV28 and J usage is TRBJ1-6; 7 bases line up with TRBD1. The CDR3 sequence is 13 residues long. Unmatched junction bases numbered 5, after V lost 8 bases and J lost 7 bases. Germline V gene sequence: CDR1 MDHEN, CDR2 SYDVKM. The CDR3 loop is CASRQGSNSPLHF. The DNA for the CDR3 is TGTGCCAGCCGACAGGGATCAAATTCACCCCTCCACTTT.

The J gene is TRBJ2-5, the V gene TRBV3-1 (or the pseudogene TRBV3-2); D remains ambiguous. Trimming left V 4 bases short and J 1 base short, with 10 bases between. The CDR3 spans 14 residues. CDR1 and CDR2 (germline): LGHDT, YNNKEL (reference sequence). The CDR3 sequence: CASSLLRIQETQYF. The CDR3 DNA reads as TGTGCCAGCAGCCTCTTGAGGATCCAAGAGACCCAGTACTTC.

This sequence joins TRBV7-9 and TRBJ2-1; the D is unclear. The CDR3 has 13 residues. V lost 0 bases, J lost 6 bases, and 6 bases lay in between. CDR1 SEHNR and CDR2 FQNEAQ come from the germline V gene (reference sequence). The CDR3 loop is CASSLALFNEQFF. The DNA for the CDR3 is TGTGCCAGCAGCTTAGCCCTTTTCAATGAGCAGTTCTTC.

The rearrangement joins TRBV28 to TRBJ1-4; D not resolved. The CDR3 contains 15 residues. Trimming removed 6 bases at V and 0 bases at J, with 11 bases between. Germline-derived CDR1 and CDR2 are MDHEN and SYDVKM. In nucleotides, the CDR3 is TGTGCCAGCAGCCCAGCAGCGACAACTAATGAAAAACTGTTTTTT. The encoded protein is CASSPAATTNEKLFF.

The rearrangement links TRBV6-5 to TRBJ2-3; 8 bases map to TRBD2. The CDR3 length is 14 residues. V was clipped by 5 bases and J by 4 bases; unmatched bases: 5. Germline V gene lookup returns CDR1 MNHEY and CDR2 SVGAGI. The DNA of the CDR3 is TGTGCCAGCAGTATATCGGGACTAGCAGATACGCAGTATTTT. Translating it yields CASSISGLADTQYF.

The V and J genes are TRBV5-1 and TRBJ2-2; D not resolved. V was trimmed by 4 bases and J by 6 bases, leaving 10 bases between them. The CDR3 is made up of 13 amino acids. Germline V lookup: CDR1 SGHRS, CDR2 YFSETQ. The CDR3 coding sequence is TGCGCCAGCAGCCTCCGTACGGCCGGGGAGCTGTTTTTT. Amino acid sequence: CASSLRTAGELFF.

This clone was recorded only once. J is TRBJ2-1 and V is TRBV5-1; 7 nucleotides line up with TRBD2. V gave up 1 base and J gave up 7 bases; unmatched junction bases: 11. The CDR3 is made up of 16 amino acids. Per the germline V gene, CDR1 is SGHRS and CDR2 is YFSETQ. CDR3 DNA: TGCGCCAGCAGCTTGTTTCCTAGCGGCGGTGAAAATGAGCAGTTCTTC. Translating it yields CASSLFPSGGENEQFF.

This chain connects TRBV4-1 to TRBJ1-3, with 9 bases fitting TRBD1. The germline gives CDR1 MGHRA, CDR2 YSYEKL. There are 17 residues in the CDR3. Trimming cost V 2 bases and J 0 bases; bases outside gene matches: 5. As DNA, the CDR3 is TGCGCCAGCAGCCAATTGGGACAGGGATTCTCTGGAAACACCATATATTTT. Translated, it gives CASSQLGQGFSGNTIYF.

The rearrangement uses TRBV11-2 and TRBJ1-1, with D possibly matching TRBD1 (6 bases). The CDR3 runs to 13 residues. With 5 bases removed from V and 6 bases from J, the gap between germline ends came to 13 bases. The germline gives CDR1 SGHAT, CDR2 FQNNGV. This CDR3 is CASSPQGTAEAFF. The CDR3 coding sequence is TGTGCCAGCAGCCCGCAGGGGACCGCTGAAGCTTTCTTT. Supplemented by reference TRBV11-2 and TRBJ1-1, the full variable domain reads EAGVAQSPRYKIIEKRQSVAFWCNPISGHATLYWYQQILGQGPKLLIQFQNNGVVDDSQLPKDRFSAERLKGVDSTLKIQPAKLEDSAVYLCASSPQGTAEAFFGQGTRLTVV.

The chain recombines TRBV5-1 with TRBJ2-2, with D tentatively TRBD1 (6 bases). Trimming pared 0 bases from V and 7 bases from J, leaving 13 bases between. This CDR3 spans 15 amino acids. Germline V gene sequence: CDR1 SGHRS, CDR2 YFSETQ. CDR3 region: CASSLEAAGDGELFF. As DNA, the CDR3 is TGCGCCAGCAGCTTGGAAGCGGCAGGGGACGGGGAGCTGTTTTTT.

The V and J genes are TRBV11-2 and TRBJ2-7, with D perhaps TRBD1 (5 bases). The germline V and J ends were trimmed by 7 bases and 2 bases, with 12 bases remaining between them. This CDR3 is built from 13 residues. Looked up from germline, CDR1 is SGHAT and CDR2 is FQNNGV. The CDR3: CASKNRRTYEQYF. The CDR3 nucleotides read TGTGCCAGCAAGAACAGGCGTACCTACGAGCAGTACTTC.